The sequence of this T cell receptor beta chain was determined in a study of T cells in Graves' hyperthyroidism and ophthalmopathy (dated by TCRdb to about 2019). A note on the overall study: Peripheral blood was collected at initial diagnosis, before any treatment. To identify TCR V-J signatures that set the groups apart, the researchers used a discovery cohort of 100 patients, made up of fewer than 50 with Graves' ophthalmopathy and about 59 with stable Graves' hyperthyroidism. Prospective prediction of ophthalmopathy was tested in an independent validation cohort consisting of roughly 19 hyperthyroidism patients and some 16 patients who later progressed to ophthalmopathy. The approximately 100 discovery patients were divided at random into training and test sets in a 7:3 ratio. Thyroid tissue and blood T-cell repertoires from six Graves' hyperthyroidism patients were also compared in the study. Once sampling was done, hyperthyroidism patients were given methimazole at a starting dose of 30 mg daily, whereas ophthalmopathy patients were given high-dose intravenous methylprednisolone. TCR Vbeta CDR3 sequencing of roughly 140 peripheral blood samples (43 ophthalmopathy, over 70 hyperthyroidism and approximately 17 progressor patients) is reported in the paper. Overall study outcomes, separate from this receptor: No statistical method was used to set the sample size in advance, and investigators knew the group allocation. Ophthalmopathy was separated from stable hyperthyroidism by a 13 V-J signature model, with over 85% sensitivity and about 81% specificity obtained in cross-validation and 80%/75% obtained in testing. In validation, the model predicted progression to ophthalmopathy a median of roughly 6.1 months before onset, with about 67% sensitivity and almost 75% specificity. Blood samples also contained most of the expanded thyroid clonotypes (frequency above 0.001), which suggests that blood repertoires may reflect thyroid immune responses.

From the germline V gene, CDR1 is MDHEN and CDR2 is SYDVKM. The CDR3 starts with the cysteine, ends with the phenylalanine, and has 16 residues. Only CDR3 DNA is held: 48 bases, read in frame from base 1. Clipping removes 4 bases from V and 4 bases from J, with 9 as the unmatched junction base count. There are many counts of this clonotype. Its antigen remains unidentified. One base away there is no much larger clone; base qualities are not given. A patient counted as having stable Graves' hyperthyroidism if no progression to ophthalmopathy occurred over 18 months of follow-up. Hyperthyroidism patients were newly diagnosed, with disease duration under 2 months, and aged 18 to 65 years. Patients with uncontrolled infections, other autoimmune diseases, pregnancy or lactation were excluded. Diagnoses relied on clinical symptoms, serum thyroxine and TRAb, thyroid ultrasound and orbital computed tomography. PBMCs were separated from approximately 9.9 ml of fresh peripheral blood using Ficoll-Paque density gradient centrifugation. Total RNA was extracted using Trizol reagent, and RNA quality was assessed on an Agilent 2100 Bioanalyzer.

TCR beta CDR3 regions were amplified from RNA transcripts. The TCR CDR3 was subjected to a first round of RT-PCR using the HTBI primer set and the Qiagen OneStep RT-PCR kit. Libraries were constructed in a second round of multiplex PCR, after which size selection and purification were performed. The libraries were sequenced on an Illumina HiSeq2000 using paired-end 100 bp reads. The paper's processing steps were these. SOAPnuke was used to process the raw data, removing reads that contained adapters or uncalled bases, had a mean Phred below 15, or lacked an exact match to the constant primer or identifier. COPE v1.2.5 was used to merge high-quality paired reads, and clonotypes were defined as unique nucleotide sequences. MiTCR v1.1 was used to align the clonotypes against IMGT TRBV, TRBD and TRBJ reference segments. The analysis was restricted to V-J combinations with a frequency above 0.0001, which together covered roughly 99% of the repertoires. The TCS score was defined as the ratio of F50 (clonal expansion) to E x V (chaos), calculated using BLOSUM62-based TCRdist between CDR3 peptides within each V-J. Welch's t-statistics and random forest reduced 514 V-J features to around 14, which were used in a naive Bayes classifier (R e1071). TCRdb reprocessed the public reads (quality trimming at Q25 with fastp, clone calling with MiXCR) and kept in-frame beta chains. Identical CDR3 proteins give one entry, which carries the most common genes and DNA. V and J calls and clone size were set by TCRdb, not the authors. Here the sample has about 720,000 distinct CDR3 sequences; around 15% occur a single time. Around 7.7% of the sample is taken by the ten largest.

This TCR derives from a man aged 18 to 30 with Graves' hyperthyroidism. The sequencing input was blood. The rearrangement joined TRBV28 to TRBJ1-3; TRBD1 agrees with 8 junctional bases. The CDR3 has the sequence CASSSGGANEGNTIYF. The sequenced DNA: TGTGCCAGCAGTTCAGGGGGCGCGAATGAAGGAAACACCATATATTTT. The CDR3, completed at both ends by the reference TRBV28 and TRBJ1-3 genes, gives the full variable domain DVKVTQSSRYLVKRTGEKVFLECVQDMDHENMFWYRQDPGLGLRLIYFSYDVKMKEKGDIPEGYSVSREKKERFSLILESASTNQTSMYLCASSSGGANEGNTIYFGEGSWLTVV.